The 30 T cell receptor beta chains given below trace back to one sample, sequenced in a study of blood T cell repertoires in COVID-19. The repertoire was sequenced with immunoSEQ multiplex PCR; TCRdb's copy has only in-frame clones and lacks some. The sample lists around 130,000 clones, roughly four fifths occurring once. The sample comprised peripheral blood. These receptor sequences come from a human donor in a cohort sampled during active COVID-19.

CDR3 sequence reads: CASTPLYEQYF. In DNA, the CDR3 is TGTGCCAGCACCCCACTCTACGAGCAGTACTTC. The chain recombines TRBV11-2 with TRBJ2-7; D remains ambiguous. The V end was cut by 7 bases, the J end by 3 bases, with 7 bases between. Germline-derived CDR1 and CDR2 are SGHAT and FQNNGV. The CDR3 covers 11 residues.

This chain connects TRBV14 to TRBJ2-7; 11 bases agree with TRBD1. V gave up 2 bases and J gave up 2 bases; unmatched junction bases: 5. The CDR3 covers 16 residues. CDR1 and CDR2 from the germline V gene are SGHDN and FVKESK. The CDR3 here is CASSQPGTGGAYEQYF. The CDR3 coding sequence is TGTGCCAGCAGCCAACCCGGGACAGGGGGGGCCTACGAGCAGTACTTC.

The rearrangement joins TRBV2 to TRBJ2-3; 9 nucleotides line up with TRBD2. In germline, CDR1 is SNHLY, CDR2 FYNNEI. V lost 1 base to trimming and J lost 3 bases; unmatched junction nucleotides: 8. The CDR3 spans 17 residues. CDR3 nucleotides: TGTGCCAGCAGTGAAGATCGCGGGGGGGCTAGGACAGATACGCAGTATTTT. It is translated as CASSEDRGGARTDTQYF.

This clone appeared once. CDR3 sequence (DNA): TGCGCCAGCAGCTTGGCCGCGGGTTACACAGATACGCAGTATTTT. This encodes CASSLAAGYTDTQYF. The V and J genes are TRBV5-1 and TRBJ2-3; perhaps TRBD2 as D (5 bases). Germline assignment: CDR1 SGHRS and CDR2 YFSETQ. The CDR3 is made up of 15 amino acids. Trimming removed 0 bases at V and 2 bases at J, with 10 bases between. Complete variable domain (other parts from reference TRBV5-1 and TRBJ2-3): KAGVTQTPRYLIKTRGQQVTLSCSPISGHRSVSWYQQTPGQGLQFLFEYFSETQRNKGNFPGRFSGRQFSNSRSEMNVSTLELGDSALYLCASSLAAGYTDTQYFGPGTRLTVL.

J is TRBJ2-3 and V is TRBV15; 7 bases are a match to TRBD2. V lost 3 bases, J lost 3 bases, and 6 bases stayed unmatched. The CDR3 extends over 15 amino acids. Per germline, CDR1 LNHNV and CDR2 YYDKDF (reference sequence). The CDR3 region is CATSRRGGGTDTQYF. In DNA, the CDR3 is TGTGCCACCAGCAGGCGCGGGGGTGGGACAGATACGCAGTATTTT.

CDR3 amino acids: CASANRTGGYNEQFF. The DNA of the CDR3 is TGCGCCAGCGCAAATCGGACAGGGGGCTACAATGAGCAGTTCTTC. The chain carries TRBV5-1 and TRBJ2-1; 10 nucleotides agree with TRBD1. Per germline, CDR1 SGHRS and CDR2 YFSETQ. The J segment lost 3 bases and the V segment lost 7 bases, leaving 7 bases of the junction unmatched. The CDR3 is made up of 15 amino acids.

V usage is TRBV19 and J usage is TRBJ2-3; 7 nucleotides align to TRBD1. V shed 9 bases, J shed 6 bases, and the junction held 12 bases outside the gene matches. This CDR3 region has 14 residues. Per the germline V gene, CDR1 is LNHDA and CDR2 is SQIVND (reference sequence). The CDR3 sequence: CASQTGAPGDTQYF. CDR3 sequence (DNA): TGTGCCAGCCAAACAGGGGCGCCAGGGGATACGCAGTATTTT.

The CDR3 region has the DNA TGCGCCAGCAGCTTGGCAATAGCGGGGCTGCAGTACTTC. It translates to CASSLAIAGLQYF. The chain couples TRBV5-1 to TRBJ2-7, with 8 bases fitting TRBD2. V lost 0 bases and J lost 9; bases outside the gene matches: 5. The CDR3 contains 13 residues. Germline V lookup: CDR1 SGHRS, CDR2 YFSETQ.

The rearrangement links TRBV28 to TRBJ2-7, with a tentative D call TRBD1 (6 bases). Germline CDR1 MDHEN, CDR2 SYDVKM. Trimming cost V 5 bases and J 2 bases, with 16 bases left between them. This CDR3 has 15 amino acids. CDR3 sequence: CASSLQGLNAYEQYF. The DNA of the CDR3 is TGTGCCAGCAGTCTACAGGGATTGAACGCCTACGAGCAGTACTTC.

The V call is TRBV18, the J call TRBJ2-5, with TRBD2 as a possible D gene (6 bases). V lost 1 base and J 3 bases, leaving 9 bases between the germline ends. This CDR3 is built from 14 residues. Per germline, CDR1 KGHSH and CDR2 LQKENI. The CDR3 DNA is TGTGCCAGCTCACCACGGGGAGGCAAAGAGACCCAGTACTTC. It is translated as CASSPRGGKETQYF. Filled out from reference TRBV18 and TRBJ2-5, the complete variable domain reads NAGVMQNPRHLVRRRGQEARLRCSPMKGHSHVYWYRQLPEEGLKFMVYLQKENIIDESGMPKERFSAEFPKEGPSILRIQQVVRGDSAAYFCASSPRGGKETQYFGPGTRLLVL.

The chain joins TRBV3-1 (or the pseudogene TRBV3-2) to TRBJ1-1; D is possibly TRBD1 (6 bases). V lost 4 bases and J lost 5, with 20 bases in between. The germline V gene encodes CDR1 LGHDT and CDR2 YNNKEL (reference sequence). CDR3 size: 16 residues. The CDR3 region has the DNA TGTGCCAGCAGCCGCGGACAGAATATTTTGGGGACTGAAGCTTTCTTT. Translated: CASSRGQNILGTEAFF.

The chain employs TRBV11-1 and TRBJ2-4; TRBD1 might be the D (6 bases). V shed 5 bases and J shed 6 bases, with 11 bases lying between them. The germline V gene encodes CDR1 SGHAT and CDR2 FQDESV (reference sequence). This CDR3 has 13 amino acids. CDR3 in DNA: TGTGCCAGCAGCACGGACAGCCGAAACATTCAGTACTTC. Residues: CASSTDSRNIQYF.

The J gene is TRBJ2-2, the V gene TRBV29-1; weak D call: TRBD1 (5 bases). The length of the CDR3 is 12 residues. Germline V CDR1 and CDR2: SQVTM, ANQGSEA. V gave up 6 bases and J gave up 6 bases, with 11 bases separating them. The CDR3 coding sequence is TGCAGCGTAGGCAGGGTCGCCGGGGAGCTGTTTTTT. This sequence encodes CSVGRVAGELFF.

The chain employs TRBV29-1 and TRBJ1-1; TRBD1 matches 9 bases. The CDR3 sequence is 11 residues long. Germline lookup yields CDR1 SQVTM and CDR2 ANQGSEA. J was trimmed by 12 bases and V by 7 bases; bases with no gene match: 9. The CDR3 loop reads CSAEQGARPFF. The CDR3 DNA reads TGCAGCGCCGAACAGGGGGCGCGTCCTTTCTTT.

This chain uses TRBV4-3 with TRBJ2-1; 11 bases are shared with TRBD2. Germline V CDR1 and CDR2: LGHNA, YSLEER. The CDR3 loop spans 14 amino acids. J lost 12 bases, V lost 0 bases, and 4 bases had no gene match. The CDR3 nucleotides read TGCGCCAGCAGCCAAGAACCTAGCGGGGGGTTGCAGTTCTTC. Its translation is CASSQEPSGGLQFF.

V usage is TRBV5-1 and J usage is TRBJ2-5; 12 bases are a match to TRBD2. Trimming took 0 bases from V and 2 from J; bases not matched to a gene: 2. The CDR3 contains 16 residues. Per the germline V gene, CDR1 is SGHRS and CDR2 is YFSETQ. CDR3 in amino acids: CASSLELAGGQETQYF. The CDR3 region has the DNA TGCGCCAGCAGCTTGGAGCTAGCGGGGGGGCAAGAGACCCAGTACTTC. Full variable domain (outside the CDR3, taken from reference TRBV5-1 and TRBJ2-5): KAGVTQTPRYLIKTRGQQVTLSCSPISGHRSVSWYQQTPGQGLQFLFEYFSETQRNKGNFPGRFSGRQFSNSRSEMNVSTLELGDSALYLCASSLELAGGQETQYFGPGTRLLVL.

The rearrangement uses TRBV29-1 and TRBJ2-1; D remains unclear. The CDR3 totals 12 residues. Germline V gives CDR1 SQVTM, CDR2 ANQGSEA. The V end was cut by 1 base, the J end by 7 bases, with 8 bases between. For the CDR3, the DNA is TGCAGCGTTGAAGGCAATAGTAATGAGCAGTTCTTC. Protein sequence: CSVEGNSNEQFF.

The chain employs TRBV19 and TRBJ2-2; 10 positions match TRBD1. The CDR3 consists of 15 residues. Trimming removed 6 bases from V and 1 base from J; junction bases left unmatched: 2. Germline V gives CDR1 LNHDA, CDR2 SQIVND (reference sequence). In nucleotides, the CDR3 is TGTGCCAGTAGCAGGGACAGGGGGAACACCGGGGAGCTGTTTTTT. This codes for CASSRDRGNTGELFF.

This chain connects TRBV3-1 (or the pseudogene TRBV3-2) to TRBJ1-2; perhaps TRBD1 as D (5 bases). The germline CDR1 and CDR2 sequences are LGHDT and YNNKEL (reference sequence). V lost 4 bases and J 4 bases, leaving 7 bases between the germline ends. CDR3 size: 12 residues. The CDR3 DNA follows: TGTGCCAGCAGCCGAGACAGCTATGGCTACACCTTC. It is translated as CASSRDSYGYTF.

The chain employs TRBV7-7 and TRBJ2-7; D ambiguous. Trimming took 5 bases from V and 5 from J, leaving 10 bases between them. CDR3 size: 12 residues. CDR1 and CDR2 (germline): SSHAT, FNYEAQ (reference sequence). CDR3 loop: CASSLRIDEQYF. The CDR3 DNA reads TGTGCCAGCAGCCTCCGCATAGACGAGCAGTACTTC.

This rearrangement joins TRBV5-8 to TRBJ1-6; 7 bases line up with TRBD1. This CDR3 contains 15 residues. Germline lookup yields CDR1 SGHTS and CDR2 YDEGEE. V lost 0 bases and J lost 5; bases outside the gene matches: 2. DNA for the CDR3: TGTGCCAGCAGCTTGGGACAGGGAGATAATTCACCCCTCCACTTT. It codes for CASSLGQGDNSPLHF.

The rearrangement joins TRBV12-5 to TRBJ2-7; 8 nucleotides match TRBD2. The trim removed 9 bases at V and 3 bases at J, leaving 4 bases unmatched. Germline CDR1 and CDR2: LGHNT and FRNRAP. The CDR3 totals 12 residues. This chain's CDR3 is CARGAGGYEQYF. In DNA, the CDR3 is TGTGCTAGGGGGGCGGGGGGCTACGAGCAGTACTTC.

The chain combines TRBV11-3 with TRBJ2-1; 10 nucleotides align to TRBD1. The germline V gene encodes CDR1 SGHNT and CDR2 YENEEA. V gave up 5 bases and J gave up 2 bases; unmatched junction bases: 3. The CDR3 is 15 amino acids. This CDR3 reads CASSLGQGAYNEQFF. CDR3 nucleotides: TGTGCCAGCAGCCTCGGACAGGGGGCCTACAATGAGCAGTTCTTC.

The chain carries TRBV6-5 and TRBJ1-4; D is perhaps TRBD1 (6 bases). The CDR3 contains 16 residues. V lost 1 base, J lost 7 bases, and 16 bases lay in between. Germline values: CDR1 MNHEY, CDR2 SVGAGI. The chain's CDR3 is CASSYYSGVGSEKLFF. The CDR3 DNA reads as TGTGCCAGCAGTTACTATTCAGGGGTTGGGAGTGAAAAACTGTTTTTT.

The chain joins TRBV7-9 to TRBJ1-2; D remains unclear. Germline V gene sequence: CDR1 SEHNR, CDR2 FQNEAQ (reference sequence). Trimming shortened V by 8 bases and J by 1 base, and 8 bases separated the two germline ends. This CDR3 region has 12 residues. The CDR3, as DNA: TGTGCCAGCGAACAGAATAACTATGGCTACACCTTC. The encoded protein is CASEQNNYGYTF.

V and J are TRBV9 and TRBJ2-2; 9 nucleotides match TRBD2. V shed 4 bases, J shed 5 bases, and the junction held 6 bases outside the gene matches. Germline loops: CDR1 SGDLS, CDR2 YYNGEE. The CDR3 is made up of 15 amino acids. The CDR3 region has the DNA TGTGCCAGCAGCCCTAGCGGGGCCGAGACCGGGGAGCTGTTTTTT. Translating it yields CASSPSGAETGELFF.

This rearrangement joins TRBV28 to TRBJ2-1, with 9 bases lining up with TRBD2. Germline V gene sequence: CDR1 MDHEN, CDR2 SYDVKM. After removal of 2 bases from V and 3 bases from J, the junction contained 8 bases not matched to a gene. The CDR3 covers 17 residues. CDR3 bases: TGTGCCAGCAGTTTAGGTGGTAGCGGGGGATACTACAATGAGCAGTTCTTC. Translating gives CASSLGGSGGYYNEQFF.

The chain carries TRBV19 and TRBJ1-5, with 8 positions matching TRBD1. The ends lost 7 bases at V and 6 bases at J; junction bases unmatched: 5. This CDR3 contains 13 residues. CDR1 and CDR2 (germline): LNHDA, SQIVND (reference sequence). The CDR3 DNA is TGTGCCAGTAATGGACAGGGCGTTCAGCCCCAGCATTTT. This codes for CASNGQGVQPQHF.

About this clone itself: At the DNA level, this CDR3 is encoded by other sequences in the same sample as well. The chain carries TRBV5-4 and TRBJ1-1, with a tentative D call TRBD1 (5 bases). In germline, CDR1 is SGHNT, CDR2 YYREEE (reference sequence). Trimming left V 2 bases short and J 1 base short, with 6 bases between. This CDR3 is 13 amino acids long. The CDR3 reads CASSFTGNTEAFF. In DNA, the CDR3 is TGTGCCAGCAGCTTCACAGGGAACACTGAAGCTTTCTTT.

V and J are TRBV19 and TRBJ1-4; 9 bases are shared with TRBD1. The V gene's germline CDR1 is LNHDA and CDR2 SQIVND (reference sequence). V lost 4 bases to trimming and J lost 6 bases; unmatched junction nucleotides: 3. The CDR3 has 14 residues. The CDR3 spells CASSTGTGYEKLFF. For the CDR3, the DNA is TGTGCCAGTAGTACCGGGACAGGGTATGAAAAACTGTTTTTT. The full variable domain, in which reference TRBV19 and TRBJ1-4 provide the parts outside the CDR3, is DGGITQSPKYLFRKEGQNVTLSCEQNLNHDAMYWYRQDPGQGLRLIYYSQIVNDFQKGDIAEGYSVSREKKESFPLTVTSAQKNPTAFYLCASSTGTGYEKLFFGSGTQLSVL.